Presented here are 2 T cell receptor beta chains from one specimen sequenced in a study of blood T cells in healthy people across ages. Together with a sample-barcoded 5' primer, a J-beta primer mix was included in a second PCR lasting 7 to 11 cycles. TCRdb redid the calling of the 5' RACE reads with MiXCR, one entry per CDR3 protein. The data hold approximately 1.5 million distinct CDR3 sequences, with around 36% observed a single time. Sequencing was carried out using blood. These receptors came from a woman in her 30s in good health.

V is TRBV24-1 and J is TRBJ2-1, with 8 bases that match TRBD2. V lost 4 bases and J lost 0; bases outside the gene matches: 4. This CDR3 spans 16 amino acids. Per the germline V gene, CDR1 is KGHDR and CDR2 is SFDVKD. DNA for the CDR3: TGTGCCACCAGTGACGCGGGAGGCCTCTCCTACAATGAGCAGTTCTTC. Protein: CATSDAGGLSYNEQFF.

This clonotype occurred a few times. This rearrangement joins TRBV20-1 to TRBJ2-1; D might be TRBD1 or TRBD2, each matching 5 bases. This CDR3 is built from 14 residues. The V and J ends lost 5 bases and 7 bases respectively, with 18 bases between them. CDR1 and CDR2 (germline): DFQATT, SNEGSKA (reference sequence). The CDR3 region has the DNA TGCAGTGCTGTCCCCGAAGGGTGGGGGAATGAGCAGTTCTTC. Amino acids: CSAVPEGWGNEQFF.